This is a list of T cell receptor beta chains from one sample in a study of beta chain features in type 1 diabetes. Only in-frame clones appear in the TCRdb table, and some are missing; sequencing was by immunoSEQ multiplex PCR. This sample yields hundreds of thousands of clones, of which over 11% are seen a single time; approximately 0.039% belongs to the top ten. The source material was naive CD4+ T cells from blood. Receptor source: a young man with type 1 diabetes. CDR3s include the opening cysteine and the closing phenylalanine or tryptophan. Each record gives: CDR3 length, V gene, clone size, D gene, J gene, CDR3 DNA, CDR3 protein. The D gene is left open where the match is weak. Clone size is given for some rows only: seen once, a few or many times, or a class if the clone is expanded.

>16|TRBV4-3|-|TRBD2|TRBJ2-5
TGCGCCAGCAGCCAAGATTTAATAGCGGGGGGAGAGACCCAGTACTTC
CASSQDLIAGGETQYF
>17|TRBV5-1|few|-|TRBJ2-1
TGCGCCAGCAGCTTGGAAGGGAGTAGGGTCTCCTACAATGAGCAGTTCTTC
CASSLEGSRVSYNEQFF
>15|TRBV6-5|few|-|TRBJ2-6
TGTGCCACCAGAAGAGGGGCTAGTGGGGCCAACGTCCTGACTTTC
CATRRGASGANVLTF
>16|TRBV14|few|TRBD1|TRBJ2-1
TGTGCCAGCAGCCTTCACAGGGGGCTCAACGACAATGAGCAGTTCTTC
CASSLHRGLNDNEQFF
>12|TRBV5-6|few|-|TRBJ1-2
TGTGCCAGCAGCTTGTGGAACTATGGCTACACCTTC
CASSLWNYGYTF
>12|TRBV30|-|-|TRBJ1-3
TGTGCCTGGAGTGCGCCTGGAAACACCATATATTTT
CAWSAPGNTIYF
>12|TRBV30|few|-|TRBJ1-3
TGTGCCTGGAGTGTTGGGGGAAACACCATATATTTT
CAWSVGGNTIYF
>15|TRBV5-1|few|-|TRBJ1-4
TGCGCCAGCAGCTCCCGTGGCAGTTTGGATGAAAAACTGTTTTTT
CASSSRGSLDEKLFF
>15|TRBV7-9|few|-|TRBJ1-2
TGTGCCAGCGTAGGGCAGAATTCCTACTCCTATGGCTACACCTTC
CASVGQNSYSYGYTF
>15|TRBV6-5|few|-|TRBJ1-2
TGTGCCAGCAGTTACGACCTACAACTCAACTATGGCTACACCTTC
CASSYDLQLNYGYTF
>13|TRBV5-4|-|-|TRBJ1-1
TGTGCCAGCAGCTTGACGGGGGCCACTGAAGCTTTCTTT
CASSLTGATEAFF
>14|TRBV29-1|-|-|TRBJ1-1
TGCAGCGCCCAACGGGTGGTCCAGAACACTGAAGCTTTCTTT
CSAQRVVQNTEAFF
>13|TRBV13|-|-|TRBJ2-3
TGTGCCAGCGGGAGGCTGGATTCCGGGACGCAGTATTTT
CASGRLDSGTQYF
>16|TRBV14|-|-|TRBJ1-4
TGTGCCAGCAGCCCCGCTGTCGGGACAACTAATGAAAAACTGTTTTTT
CASSPAVGTTNEKLFF
>16|TRBV2|few|TRBD1|TRBJ1-2
TGTGCCAGCAGCGCTTCGTGGCAGGGGGCTTTCAATGGCTACACCTTC
CASSASWQGAFNGYTF
>13|TRBV7-9|-|TRBD2|TRBJ2-1
TGTGCCAGCAGCTTAAGCGGGGAGGGTGAGCAGTTCTTC
CASSLSGEGEQFF
>12|TRBV7-9|few|-|TRBJ1-6
TGTGCCAGCAGCAGACAGGATTACACCCTCCACTTT
CASSRQDYTLHF
>11|TRBV20-1|few|-|TRBJ2-7
TGCAGTGCTAGCGCCAGCAACGAGCAGTACTTC
CSASASNEQYF
>13|TRBV27|-|-|TRBJ2-3
TGTGCCAGCAGTTCATGGGGTGGAGATACGCAGTATTTT
CASSSWGGDTQYF
>16|TRBV5-1|few|TRBD2|TRBJ2-5
TGCGCCAGCAGCAGACTAGCGGGGGAACCGCGGGAGACCCAGTACTTC
CASSRLAGEPRETQYF
>13|TRBV30|few|-|TRBJ1-1
TGTGCCTCCGACAGTCCGTCGAACACTGAAGCTTTCTTT
CASDSPSNTEAFF
>19|TRBV13|few|TRBD2|TRBJ2-7
TGTGCCAGCAGCTTAGGCCTCGGGACTAGCGGGAATCAACGTGGCGAGCAGTACTTC
CASSLGLGTSGNQRGEQYF
>17|TRBV25-1|-|TRBD2|TRBJ2-5
TGTGCCAGCAGTGAATGGGGAGCGGGACTAGCGGGAGAGACCCAGTACTTC
CASSEWGAGLAGETQYF
>14|TRBV7-2|few|-|TRBJ2-1
TGTGCCAGCAGTCACAAACCCGAGGACAATGAGCAGTTCTTC
CASSHKPEDNEQFF
>15|TRBV7-6|-|-|TRBJ2-1
TGTGCCAGCAGCTGGACCCCAGGGGGGTACAATGAGCAGTTCTTC
CASSWTPGGYNEQFF
>14|TRBV7-6|-|TRBD1|TRBJ1-5
TGTGCCAGCAGCTCGGGACAGAGCAATCAGCCCCAGCATTTT
CASSSGQSNQPQHF
>14|TRBV7-2|-|TRBD2|TRBJ2-1
TGTGCCAGCAGCCCGCGGGGGGGGACGGGACCCGATTTCTTC
CASSPRGGTGPDFF
>13|TRBV29-1|few|-|TRBJ1-1
TGCAGCGGAGGACAGCTTATGAACACTGAAGCTTTCTTT
CSGGQLMNTEAFF
>11|TRBV11-2|-|-|TRBJ2-3
TGTGCCAGCGTATCCACAGATACGCAGTATTTT
CASVSTDTQYF
>15|TRBV30|few|-|TRBJ1-6
TGTGCCTGGAGACAGGGATCCTCCTATAATTCACCCCTCCACTTT
CAWRQGSSYNSPLHF
>15|TRBV9|few|-|TRBJ2-3
TGTGCCAGCAGCGTAGGGTCAAGGGAAACAGATACGCAGTATTTT
CASSVGSRETDTQYF
>19|TRBV10-3|few|TRBD1|TRBJ2-1
TGTGCCATCAGTCCGGGACAGGGTGTGTGGGGTGTCTCCTACAATGAGCAGTTCTTC
CAISPGQGVWGVSYNEQFF
>15|TRBV30|-|-|TRBJ1-4
TGTGCCTGGAGTCCCGTTTTAAGCCAGGTGGAAAAACTGTTTTTT
CAWSPVLSQVEKLFF
>15|TRBV7-9|-|-|TRBJ2-7
TGTGCCAGCAGCTTAGCAGGCGCAAGCTCCTACGAGCAGTACTTC
CASSLAGASSYEQYF
>13|TRBV30|-|TRBD2|TRBJ2-7
TGTGCCTGGAGTGTACAATTAACGGGGGGGCAGTACTTC
CAWSVQLTGGQYF
>20|TRBV9|-|TRBD2|TRBJ2-1
TGTGCCAGCAGCGTAGCGACTAGCGGGGGGGTTGGCCCTCGTATCAATGAGCAGTTCTTC
CASSVATSGGVGPRINEQFF
>16|TRBV7-2|-|-|TRBJ2-3
TGTGCCAGCAGCTTAGGCTGGGCAGGGGGGGCAGATACGCAGTATTTT
CASSLGWAGGADTQYF
>15|TRBV10-3|-|-|TRBJ2-5
TGTGCCATCAGTGAGTCCCGGGATAGCTTTAAGACCCAGTACTTC
CAISESRDSFKTQYF
>16|TRBV7-2|-|TRBD2|TRBJ2-3
TGTGCCAGCAGCTCCCGACTAGCGGTCAGCACAGATACGCAGTATTTT
CASSSRLAVSTDTQYF
>13|TRBV30|few|-|TRBJ2-7
TGTGCCTGGAGTGTACAAGGGGTCTACGAGCAGTACTTC
CAWSVQGVYEQYF
>13|TRBV4-2|few|-|TRBJ2-2
TGTGCCAGCAGCCAAGAGAACACCGGGGAGCTGTTTTTT
CASSQENTGELFF